This entry concerns a single T cell receptor beta chain. Trimming removed 4 bases from V and 7 bases from J, with 14 bases in between. Germline CDR1 and CDR2: LGHNA and YSLEER. The CDR3 is 14 residues long. The repertoire was sequenced with immunoSEQ multiplex PCR; TCRdb's copy has only in-frame clones and lacks some. The sample includes around 11,000 clones, roughly 82% of them seen just once. The data belong to a study of PD-1 and CTLA-4 blockade in melanoma. The V and J genes are TRBV4-3 and TRBJ2-1; D call uncertain. The sequence was obtained from a human donor with melanoma. Sequenced material: CD8+ T cells from peripheral blood, taken from a patient given anti-PD-1 treatment. CDR3 sequence: CASSPGPVSNEQFF. CDR3 bases: TGCGCCAGCAGCCCAGGACCAGTTTCAAATGAGCAGTTCTTC.